This T cell receptor (beta chain) was retrieved from a study of blood T cell repertoires in COVID-19. Study summary: What the recovered Cohort 3 donors had was two negative PCRs, clearance, or symptom resolution. PBMCs, B-cell-depleted T cells, or T cells provided the cDNA or gDNA that made up the material.

The V gene end was trimmed by 6 bases and the J gene end by 2 bases; junction bases not matched to a gene: 5. CDR1 is SNHLY, CDR2 FYNNEI, per germline. The CDR3 has 14 amino acids. Study processing details: Estimated nucleated cell counts came from reference gene primer amplification. The assay was immunoSEQ multiplex PCR, and TCRdb's table has in-frame clones only and misses some. The D gene and trimming were derived from the DNA, and the V and J assignments and clone size from that table. The sample gives about 190,000 clones, about 85% of which show up once; 20% to 25% is in the top ten. The specimen sequenced was PBMCs or T cells enriched from blood (not recorded which). The chain joins TRBV2 to TRBJ1-2; TRBD1 aligns across 8 bases. This receptor was taken from a woman in her forties in a cohort exposed to, infected with or recovered from COVID-19 (not recorded which). CDR3 amino acids: CASSRQGLNYGYTF. CDR3 bases: TGTGCCAGCAGCCGACAGGGGCTAAACTATGGCTACACCTTC.